This TCR beta chain came from a study of T cell changes during pregnancy in multiple sclerosis. Measured with immunoSEQ multiplex PCR; TCRdb has only the in-frame clones, and not every one. This sample has tens of thousands of clones, with roughly 90% found just once. The CDR3 extends over 12 amino acids. In germline, CDR1 is LNHDA, CDR2 SQIVND (reference sequence). V was pared by 6 bases and J by 8 bases, with 13 bases between. The receptor's source is a female donor with multiple sclerosis, enrolled in a pregnancy study. The sample was peripheral blood, taken in the second trimester of pregnancy. The chain couples TRBV19 to TRBJ1-2; no firm D call. Here the CDR3 reads CASRDKTRGYTF. The DNA for the CDR3 is TGTGCCAGTAGAGACAAAACCCGCGGCTACACCTTC. The full variable domain, in which reference TRBV19 and TRBJ1-2 provide the parts outside the CDR3, is DGGITQSPKYLFRKEGQNVTLSCEQNLNHDAMYWYRQDPGQGLRLIYYSQIVNDFQKGDIAEGYSVSREKKESFPLTVTSAQKNPTAFYLCASRDKTRGYTFGSGTRLTVV.